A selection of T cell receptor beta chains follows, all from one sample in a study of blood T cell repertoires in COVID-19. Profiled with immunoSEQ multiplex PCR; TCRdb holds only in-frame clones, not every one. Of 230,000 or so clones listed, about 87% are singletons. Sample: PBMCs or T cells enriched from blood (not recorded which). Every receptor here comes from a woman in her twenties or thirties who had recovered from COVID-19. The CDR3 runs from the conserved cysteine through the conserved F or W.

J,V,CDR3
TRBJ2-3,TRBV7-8,CASSYPGQSTDTQYF
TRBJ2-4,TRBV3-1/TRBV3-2,CASSQDLTSRRDIQYF
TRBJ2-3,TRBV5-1,CASSLSGTGGGDTQYF
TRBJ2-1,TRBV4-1,CASSHPGTASYNEQFF
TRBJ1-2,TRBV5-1,CASSLVQGNYGYTF
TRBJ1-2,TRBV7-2,CASSLEGANYGYTF
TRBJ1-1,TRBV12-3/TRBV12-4,CASSLDSNTEAFF
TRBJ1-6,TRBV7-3,CASNLDRGCSPLHF
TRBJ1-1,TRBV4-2,CASSQDTVTEAFF
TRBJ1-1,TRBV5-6,CASRLGPTDLNTEAFF
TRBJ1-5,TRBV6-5,CASSFGEGNQPQHF
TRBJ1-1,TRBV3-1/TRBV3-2,CASSQEVDRAKAFF
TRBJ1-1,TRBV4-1,CASSDRTGSNTEAFF
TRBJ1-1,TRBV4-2,CASSQEEGTNTEAFF
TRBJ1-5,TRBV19,CASSIWHGNQPQHF
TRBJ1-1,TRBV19,CASSTLRGTEAFF
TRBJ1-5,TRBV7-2,CASSLTGGNQPQHF
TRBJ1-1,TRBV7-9,CASSQPRGGTEAFF
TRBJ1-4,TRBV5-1,CASSLWQGAQANEKLFF
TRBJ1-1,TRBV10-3,CAISGSIQGRSNTEAFF
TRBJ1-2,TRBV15,CATSANSGTGLRLANGYTF
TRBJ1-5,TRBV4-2,CASSQALDQPQHF
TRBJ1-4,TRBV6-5,CASSTDEKLFF
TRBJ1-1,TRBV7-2,CASSLYSREAFF
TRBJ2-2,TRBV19,CASRGPLTGELFF
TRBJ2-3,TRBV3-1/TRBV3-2,CASSQYLGGATITDTQYF
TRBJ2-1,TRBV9,CASSPISGALYNEQFF
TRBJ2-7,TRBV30,CAWMAFSYEQYF
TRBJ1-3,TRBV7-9,CASSHSSTSGNTIYF
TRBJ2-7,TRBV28,CASRDSIPPYEQYF
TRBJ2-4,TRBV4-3,CASIDPPGQGAPLAKNIQYF
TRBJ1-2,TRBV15,CATSRDRGQNYGYTF
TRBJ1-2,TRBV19,CASSRTLIQGGNYGYTF
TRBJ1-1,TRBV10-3,CAISNRLNTEAFF
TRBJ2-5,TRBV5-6,CASSLDSPIQETQYF
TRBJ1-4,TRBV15,CATSIRQGWDEKLFF
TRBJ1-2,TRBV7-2,CASSLGPTDSYGYTF
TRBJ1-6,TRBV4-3,CASSQERNSPLHF
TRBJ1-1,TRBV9,CASSQTGTTEAFF
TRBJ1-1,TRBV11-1,CASSSGLNTEAFF
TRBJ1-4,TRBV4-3,CASSQGTYRGRNEKLFF
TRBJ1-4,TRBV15,CATSRDRGALGRLFF
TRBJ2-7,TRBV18,CASSPRRDSGPGEQYF
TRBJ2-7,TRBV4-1,CASSPQVKREQYF
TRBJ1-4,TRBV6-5,CASSPGEGENEKLFF
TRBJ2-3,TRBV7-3,CASSLRGLQGLVDSTDTQYF
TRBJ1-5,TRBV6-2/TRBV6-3,CASSYGTGSGSNQPQHF
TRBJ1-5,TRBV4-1,CASSQYGQDNQPQHF
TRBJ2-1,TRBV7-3,CASSPGTGPDEQFF
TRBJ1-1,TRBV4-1,CASSQSRDTEAFF
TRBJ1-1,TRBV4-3,CASSQVAVNTEAFF
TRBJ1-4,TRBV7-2,CASSSNRVVDEKLFF
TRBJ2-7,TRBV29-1,CSVGGTGGASPQYEQYF